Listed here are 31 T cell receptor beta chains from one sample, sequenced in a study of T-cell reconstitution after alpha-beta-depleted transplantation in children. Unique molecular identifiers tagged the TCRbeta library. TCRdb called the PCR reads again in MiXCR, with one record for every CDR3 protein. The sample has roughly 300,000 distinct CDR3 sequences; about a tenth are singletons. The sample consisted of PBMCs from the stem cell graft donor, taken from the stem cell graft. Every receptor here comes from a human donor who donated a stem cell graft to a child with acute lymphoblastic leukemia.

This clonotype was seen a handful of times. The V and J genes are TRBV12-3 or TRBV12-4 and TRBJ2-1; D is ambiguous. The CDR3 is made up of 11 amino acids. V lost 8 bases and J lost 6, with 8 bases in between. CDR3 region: CASQESNEQFF. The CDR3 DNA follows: TGTGCCAGCCAAGAGTCCAATGAGCAGTTCTTC.

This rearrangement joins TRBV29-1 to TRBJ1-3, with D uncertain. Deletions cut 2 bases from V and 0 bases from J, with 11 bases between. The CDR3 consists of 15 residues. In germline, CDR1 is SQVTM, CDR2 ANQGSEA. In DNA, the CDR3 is TGCAGCGTTGAAACGGGGAGGACCTCTGGAAACACCATATATTTT. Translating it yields CSVETGRTSGNTIYF.

The CDR3 DNA sequence: TGTGCCAGCAGTCTACCATTTATTTTTACGGGAGGGCCGAGGAATGAGCAGTTCTTC. It specifies CASSLPFIFTGGPRNEQFF. The chain is built from TRBV6-2 or TRBV6-3 and TRBJ2-1; TRBD2 agrees at 8 bases. The trim removed 5 bases at V and 7 bases at J, leaving 22 bases unmatched. Germline CDR1 and CDR2: MNHEY and SVGEGT. There are 19 residues in the CDR3.

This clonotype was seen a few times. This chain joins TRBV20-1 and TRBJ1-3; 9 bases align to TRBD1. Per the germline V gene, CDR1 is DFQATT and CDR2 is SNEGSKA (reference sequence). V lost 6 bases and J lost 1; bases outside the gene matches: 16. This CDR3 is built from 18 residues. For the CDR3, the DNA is TGCAGTGCCCGTGGCACAGGGGGCCGGCTATTTTCTGGAAACACCATATATTTT. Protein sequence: CSARGTGGRLFSGNTIYF.

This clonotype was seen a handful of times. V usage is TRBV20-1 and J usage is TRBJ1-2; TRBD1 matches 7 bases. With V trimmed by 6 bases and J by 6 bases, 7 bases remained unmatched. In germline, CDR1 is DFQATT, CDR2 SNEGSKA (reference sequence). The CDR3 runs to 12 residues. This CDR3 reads CSAPRGTHGYTF. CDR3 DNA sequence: TGCAGTGCACCCAGGGGGACCCATGGCTACACCTTC.

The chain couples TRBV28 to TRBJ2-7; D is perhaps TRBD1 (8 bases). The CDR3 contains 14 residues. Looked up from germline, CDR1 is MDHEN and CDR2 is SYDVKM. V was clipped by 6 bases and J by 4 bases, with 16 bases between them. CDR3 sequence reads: CASSPTGGEYEQYF. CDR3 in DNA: TGTGCCAGCAGCCCCACAGGGGGGGAATACGAGCAGTACTTC.

Here the CDR3 reads CASSPSGKYEQYF. The CDR3 DNA sequence: TGTGCCAGCAGCCCTAGCGGCAAGTACGAGCAGTACTTC. The V and J genes are TRBV7-2 and TRBJ2-7; 7 nucleotides match TRBD2. The CDR3 has 13 amino acids. V shed 5 bases and J 4 bases; nucleotides not matched to a gene: 5. Germline V lookup: CDR1 SGHTA, CDR2 FQGNSA.

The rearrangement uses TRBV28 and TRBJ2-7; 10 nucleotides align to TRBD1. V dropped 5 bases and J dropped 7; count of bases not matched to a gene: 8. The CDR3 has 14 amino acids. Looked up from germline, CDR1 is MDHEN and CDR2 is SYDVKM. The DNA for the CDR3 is TGTGCCAGCAGTCCCCGGACAGGGGGTCTAGAGCAGTACTTC. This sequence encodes CASSPRTGGLEQYF.

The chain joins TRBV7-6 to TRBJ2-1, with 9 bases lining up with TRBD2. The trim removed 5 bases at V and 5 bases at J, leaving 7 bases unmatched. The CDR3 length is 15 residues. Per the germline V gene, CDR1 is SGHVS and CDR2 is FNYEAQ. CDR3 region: CASSIAGGPNNEQFF. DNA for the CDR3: TGTGCCAGCAGCATCGCGGGAGGGCCGAACAATGAGCAGTTCTTC.

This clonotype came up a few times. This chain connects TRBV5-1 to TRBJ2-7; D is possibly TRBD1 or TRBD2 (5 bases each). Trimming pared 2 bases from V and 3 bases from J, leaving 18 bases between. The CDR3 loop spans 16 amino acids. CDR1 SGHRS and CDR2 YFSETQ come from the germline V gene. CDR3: CASSLSGRDLSYEQYF. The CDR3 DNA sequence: TGCGCCAGCAGCTTATCCGGCCGGGACCTCAGCTACGAGCAGTACTTC.

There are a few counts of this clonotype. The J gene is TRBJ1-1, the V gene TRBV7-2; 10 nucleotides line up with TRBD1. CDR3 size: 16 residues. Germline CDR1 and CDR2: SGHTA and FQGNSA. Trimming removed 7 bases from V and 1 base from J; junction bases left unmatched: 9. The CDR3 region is CASTPDRGLRNTEAFF. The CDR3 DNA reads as TGTGCCAGCACCCCAGACAGGGGGCTAAGGAACACTGAAGCTTTCTTT. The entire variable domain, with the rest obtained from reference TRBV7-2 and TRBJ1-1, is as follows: GAGVSQSPSNKVTEKGKDVELRCDPISGHTALYWYRQSLGQGLEFLIYFQGNSAPDKSGLPSDRFSAERTGGSVSTLTIQRTQQEDSAVYLCASTPDRGLRNTEAFFGQGTRLTVV.

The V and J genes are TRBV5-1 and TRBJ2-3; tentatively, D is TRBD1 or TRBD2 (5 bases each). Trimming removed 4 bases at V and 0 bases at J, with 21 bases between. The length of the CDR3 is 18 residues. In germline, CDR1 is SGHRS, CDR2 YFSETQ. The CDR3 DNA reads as TGCGCCAGCAGCCCAATGCCCCGGGACCTCTGGAGCACAGATACGCAGTATTTT. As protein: CASSPMPRDLWSTDTQYF.

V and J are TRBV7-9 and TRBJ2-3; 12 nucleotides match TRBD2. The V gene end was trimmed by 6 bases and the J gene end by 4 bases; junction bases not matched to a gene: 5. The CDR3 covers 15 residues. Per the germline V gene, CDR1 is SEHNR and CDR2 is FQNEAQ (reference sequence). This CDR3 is CASRPSGRGADTQYF. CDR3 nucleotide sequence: TGTGCCAGCAGACCTAGCGGGAGGGGAGCAGATACGCAGTATTTT.

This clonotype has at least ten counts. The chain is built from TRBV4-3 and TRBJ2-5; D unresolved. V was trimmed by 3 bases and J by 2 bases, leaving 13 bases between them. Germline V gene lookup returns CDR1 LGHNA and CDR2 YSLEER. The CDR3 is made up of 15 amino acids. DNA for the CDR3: TGCGCCAGCAGCCAGTTCGTTGGCGGACAAGAGACCCAGTACTTC. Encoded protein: CASSQFVGGQETQYF.

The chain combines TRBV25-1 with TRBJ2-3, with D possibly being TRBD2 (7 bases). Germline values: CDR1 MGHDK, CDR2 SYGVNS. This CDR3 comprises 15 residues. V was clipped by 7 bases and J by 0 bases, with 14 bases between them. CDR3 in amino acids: CASTREGGSTDTQYF. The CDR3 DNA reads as TGTGCCAGCACGAGGGAGGGGGGGAGCACAGATACGCAGTATTTT.

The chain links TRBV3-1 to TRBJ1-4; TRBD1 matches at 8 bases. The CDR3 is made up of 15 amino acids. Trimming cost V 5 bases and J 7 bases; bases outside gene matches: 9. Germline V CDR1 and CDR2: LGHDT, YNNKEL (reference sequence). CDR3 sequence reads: CASSTTGGGGEKLFF. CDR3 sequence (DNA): TGTGCCAGCAGCACCACAGGGGGAGGCGGTGAAAAACTGTTTTTT. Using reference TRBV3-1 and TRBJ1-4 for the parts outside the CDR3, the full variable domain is DTAVSQTPKYLVTQMGNDKSIKCEQNLGHDTMYWYKQDSKKFLKIMFSYNNKELIINETVPNRFSPKSPDKAHLNLHINSLELGDSAVYFCASSTTGGGGEKLFFGSGTQLSVL.

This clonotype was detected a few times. The DNA for the CDR3 is TGTGCCAGCAGCTATGACCGGGGCAGGGATTTGTACAATGAGCAGTTCTTC. Amino acids: CASSYDRGRDLYNEQFF. The chain couples TRBV5-5 to TRBJ2-1; the D gene could be TRBD1 or TRBD2 (5 bases each). Germline V CDR1 and CDR2: SGHKS, YYEKEE (reference sequence). Trimming stripped 3 bases from V and 4 bases from J, with 20 bases between. The CDR3 extends over 17 amino acids.

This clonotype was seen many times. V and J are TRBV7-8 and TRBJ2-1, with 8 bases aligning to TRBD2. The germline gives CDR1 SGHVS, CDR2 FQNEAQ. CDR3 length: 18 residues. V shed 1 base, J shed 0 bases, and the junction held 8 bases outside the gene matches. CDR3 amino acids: CASSLVFGGRSSYNEQFF. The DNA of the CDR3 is TGTGCCAGCAGCTTAGTATTCGGCGGGAGGAGCTCCTACAATGAGCAGTTCTTC.

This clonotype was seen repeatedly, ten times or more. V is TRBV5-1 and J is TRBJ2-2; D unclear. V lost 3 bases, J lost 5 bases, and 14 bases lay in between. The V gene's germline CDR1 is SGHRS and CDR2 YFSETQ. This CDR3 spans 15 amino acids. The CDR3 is CASSSDTHGTGELFF. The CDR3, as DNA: TGCGCCAGCAGCTCCGACACCCATGGGACCGGGGAGCTGTTTTTT. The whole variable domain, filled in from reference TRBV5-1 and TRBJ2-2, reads KAGVTQTPRYLIKTRGQQVTLSCSPISGHRSVSWYQQTPGQGLQFLFEYFSETQRNKGNFPGRFSGRQFSNSRSEMNVSTLELGDSALYLCASSSDTHGTGELFFGEGSRLTVL.

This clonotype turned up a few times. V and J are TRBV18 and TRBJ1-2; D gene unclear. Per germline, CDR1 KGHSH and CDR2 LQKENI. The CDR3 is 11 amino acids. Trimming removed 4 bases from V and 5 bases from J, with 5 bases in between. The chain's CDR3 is CASSRQYGYTF. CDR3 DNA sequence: TGTGCCAGCTCACGCCAGTATGGCTACACCTTC.

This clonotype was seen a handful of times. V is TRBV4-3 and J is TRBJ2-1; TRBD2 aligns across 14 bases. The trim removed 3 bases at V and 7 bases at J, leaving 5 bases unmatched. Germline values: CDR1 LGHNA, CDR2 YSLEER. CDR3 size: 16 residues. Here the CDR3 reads CASSHGLAGGKNEQFF. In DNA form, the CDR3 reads TGCGCCAGCAGCCACGGACTAGCGGGAGGCAAGAATGAGCAGTTCTTC.

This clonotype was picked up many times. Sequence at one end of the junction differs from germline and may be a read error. Here the CDR3 reads CASSFTSYNEQFF. CDR3 nucleotide sequence: TGTGCTAGCAGCTTCACCTCCTACAATGAGCAGTTCTTC. The chain links TRBV7-7 to TRBJ2-1; D is unclear. This CDR3 region has 13 residues. Per the germline V gene, CDR1 is SSHAT and CDR2 is FNYEAQ (reference sequence).

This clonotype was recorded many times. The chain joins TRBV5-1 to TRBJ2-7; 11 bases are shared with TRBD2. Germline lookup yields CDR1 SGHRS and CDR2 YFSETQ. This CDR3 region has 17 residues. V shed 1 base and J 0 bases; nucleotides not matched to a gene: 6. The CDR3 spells CASSLLPTSGSSYEQYF. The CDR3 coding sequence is TGCGCCAGCAGCTTGCTGCCCACTAGCGGGAGCTCCTACGAGCAGTACTTC.

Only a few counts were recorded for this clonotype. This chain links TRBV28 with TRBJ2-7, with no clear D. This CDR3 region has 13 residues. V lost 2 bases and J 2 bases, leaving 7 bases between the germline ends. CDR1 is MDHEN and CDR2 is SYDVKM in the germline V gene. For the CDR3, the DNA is TGTGCCAGCAGTTTACAGCCCCCCTACGAGCAGTACTTC. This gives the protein CASSLQPPYEQYF.

CDR3 loop: CASSLSGNGYNEQFF. The CDR3 coding sequence is TGTGCCAGCAGTTTGAGCGGGAACGGCTACAATGAGCAGTTCTTC. This chain links TRBV6-2 or TRBV6-3 with TRBJ2-1, with 7 positions matching TRBD2. Germline CDR1 is MNHEY and CDR2 is SVGEGT. The CDR3 is 15 amino acids. The junction had 6 bases not matched to a gene; V was cut back by 4 bases and J by 3 bases.

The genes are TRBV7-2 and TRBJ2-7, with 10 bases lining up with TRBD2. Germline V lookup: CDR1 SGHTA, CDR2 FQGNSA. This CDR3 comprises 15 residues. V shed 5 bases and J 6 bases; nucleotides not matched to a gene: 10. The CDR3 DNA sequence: TGTGCCAGCAGCCCTCTAGCGGGAGTGACTAGCGAGCAGTACTTC. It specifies CASSPLAGVTSEQYF.

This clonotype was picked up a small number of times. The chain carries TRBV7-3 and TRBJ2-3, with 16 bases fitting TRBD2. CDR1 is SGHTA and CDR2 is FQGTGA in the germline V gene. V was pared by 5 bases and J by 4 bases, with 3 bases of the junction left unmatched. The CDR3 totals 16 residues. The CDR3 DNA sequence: TGTGCCAGCAGCCCGGGGACTAGCGGGAGGGCAGATACGCAGTATTTT. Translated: CASSPGTSGRADTQYF.

The CDR3 DNA follows: TGTGCCAGCAGCCCGCCGCTTGTGGAGGAGCTGTTTTTT. This translates into CASSPPLVEELFF. V usage is TRBV7-9 and J usage is TRBJ2-2; no reliable D call. Germline V gene sequence: CDR1 SEHNR, CDR2 FQNEAQ (reference sequence). The CDR3 contains 13 residues. Deletions cut 5 bases from V and 10 bases from J, with 14 bases between.

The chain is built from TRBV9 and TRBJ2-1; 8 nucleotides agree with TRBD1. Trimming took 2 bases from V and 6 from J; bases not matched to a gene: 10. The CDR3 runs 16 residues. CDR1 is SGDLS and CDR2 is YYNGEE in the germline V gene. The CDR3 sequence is CASSVSSGQVLNEQFF. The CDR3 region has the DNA TGTGCCAGCAGCGTTTCCTCGGGACAGGTACTCAATGAGCAGTTCTTC.

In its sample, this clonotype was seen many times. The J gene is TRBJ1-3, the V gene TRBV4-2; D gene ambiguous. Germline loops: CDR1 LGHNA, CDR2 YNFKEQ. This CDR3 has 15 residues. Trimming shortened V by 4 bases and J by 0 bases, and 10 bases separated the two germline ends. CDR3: CASSRSEGSGNTIYF. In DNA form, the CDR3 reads TGTGCCAGCAGCCGAAGTGAGGGCTCTGGAAACACCATATATTTT.

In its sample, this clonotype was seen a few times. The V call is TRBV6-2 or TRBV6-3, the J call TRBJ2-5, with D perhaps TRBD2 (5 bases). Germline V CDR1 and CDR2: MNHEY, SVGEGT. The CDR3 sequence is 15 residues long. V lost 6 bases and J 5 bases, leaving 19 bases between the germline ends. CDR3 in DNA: TGTGCCAGCAGCAGATTTAAAGGAGGTGCGGAGACCCAGTACTTC. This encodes CASSRFKGGAETQYF.